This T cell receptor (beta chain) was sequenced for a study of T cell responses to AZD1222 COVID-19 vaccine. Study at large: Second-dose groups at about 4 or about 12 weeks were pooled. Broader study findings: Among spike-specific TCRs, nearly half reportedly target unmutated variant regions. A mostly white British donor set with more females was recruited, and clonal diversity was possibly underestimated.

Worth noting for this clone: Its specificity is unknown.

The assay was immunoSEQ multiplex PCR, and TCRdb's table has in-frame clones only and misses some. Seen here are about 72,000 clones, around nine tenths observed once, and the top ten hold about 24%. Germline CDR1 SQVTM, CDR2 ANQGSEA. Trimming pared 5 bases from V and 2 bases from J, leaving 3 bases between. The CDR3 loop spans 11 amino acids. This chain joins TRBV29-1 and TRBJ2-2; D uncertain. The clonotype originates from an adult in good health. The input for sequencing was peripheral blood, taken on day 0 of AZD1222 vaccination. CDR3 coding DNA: TGCAGCGTTAAAAACACCGGGGAGCTGTTTTTT. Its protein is CSVKNTGELFF.